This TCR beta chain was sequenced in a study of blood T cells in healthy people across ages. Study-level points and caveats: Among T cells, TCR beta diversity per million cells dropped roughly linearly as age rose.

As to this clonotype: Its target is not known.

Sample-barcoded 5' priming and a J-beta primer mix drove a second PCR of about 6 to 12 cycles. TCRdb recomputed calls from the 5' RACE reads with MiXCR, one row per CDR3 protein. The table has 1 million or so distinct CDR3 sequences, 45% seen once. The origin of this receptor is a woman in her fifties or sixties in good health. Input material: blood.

The CDR3 coding sequence is TGTGCCAGCAGTACCCATAGCGGGGGAAGCTCCTACGAGCAGTACTTC. It translates to CASSTHSGGSSYEQYF. The chain couples TRBV2 to TRBJ2-7, with 9 positions matching TRBD2. CDR1 SNHLY and CDR2 FYNNEI come from the germline V gene. The CDR3 loop spans 16 amino acids. V dropped 5 bases and J dropped 0; count of bases not matched to a gene: 8.